The clone carrying this TCR beta chain was counted only a few times. V was clipped by 5 bases and J by 8 bases; unmatched bases: 17. Germline V CDR1 and CDR2: MNHEY, SMNVEV (reference sequence). The CDR3 spans 16 residues. This specimen belongs to a study of molecular identifiers for immune sequencing clone quantification. Via MiXCR, TCRdb re-called the PCR reads, giving one row per CDR3 protein. The sample has roughly 320,000 distinct CDR3 sequences, roughly 23% seen once; the top ten hold 0.7% to 0.95%. The rearrangement links TRBV27 to TRBJ1-2, with 7 bases identical to TRBD1. Sequencing input: naive CD8+ T cells from blood, with Jurkat cell RNA spiked in. As for subset: FACS-sorted CD8+CD4-CCR7+CD45RA+ naive T cells. The receptor's source is a human donor in good health. Some libraries in this study had Jurkat cell RNA spiked in. The CDR3 DNA sequence: TGTGCCAGCAGTCTACTAGGGGGCCAGGGTGAGGGCGGCTACACCTTC. This gives the protein CASSLLGGQGEGGYTF.